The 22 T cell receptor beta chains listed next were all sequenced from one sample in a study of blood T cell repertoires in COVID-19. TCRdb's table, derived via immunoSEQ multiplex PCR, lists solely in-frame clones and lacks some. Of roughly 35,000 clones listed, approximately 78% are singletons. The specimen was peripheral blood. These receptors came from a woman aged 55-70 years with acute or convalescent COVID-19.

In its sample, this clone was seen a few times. The CDR3 protein is CASSTTGVYLADTDTQYF. In DNA, the CDR3 is TGTGCCAGCAGTACTACGGGTGTCTACCTAGCCGACACAGATACGCAGTATTTT. The chain uses TRBV28 and TRBJ2-3; D might be TRBD2 (5 bases). The germline V gene encodes CDR1 MDHEN and CDR2 SYDVKM. The CDR3 is 18 amino acids. V was shortened by 5 bases and J by 2 bases, with 23 bases between the two germline ends.

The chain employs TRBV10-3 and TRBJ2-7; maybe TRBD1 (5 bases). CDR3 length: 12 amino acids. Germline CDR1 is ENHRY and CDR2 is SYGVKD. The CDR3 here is CAISESIGAIVV. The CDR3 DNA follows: TGTGCCATCAGTGAGTCGATAGGGGCAATTGTTGTC.

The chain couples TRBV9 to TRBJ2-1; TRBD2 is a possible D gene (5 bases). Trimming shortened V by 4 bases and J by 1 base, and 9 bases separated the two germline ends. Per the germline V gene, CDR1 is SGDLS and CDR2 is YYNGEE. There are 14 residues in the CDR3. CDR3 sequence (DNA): TGTGCCAGCAGCCCGGGGATATCCTACAATGAGCAGTTCTTC. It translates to CASSPGISYNEQFF.

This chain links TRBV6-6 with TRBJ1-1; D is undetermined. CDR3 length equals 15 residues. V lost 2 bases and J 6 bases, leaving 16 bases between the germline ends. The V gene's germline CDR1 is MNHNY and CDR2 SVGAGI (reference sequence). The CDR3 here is CASSYTPGREAEAFF. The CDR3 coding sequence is TGTGCCAGCAGTTACACCCCCGGGAGGGAAGCTGAAGCTTTCTTT.

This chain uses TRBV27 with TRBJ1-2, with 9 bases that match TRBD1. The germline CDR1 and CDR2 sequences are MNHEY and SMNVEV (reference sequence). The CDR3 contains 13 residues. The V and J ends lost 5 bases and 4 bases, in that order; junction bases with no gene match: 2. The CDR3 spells CASSQQGAYGYTF. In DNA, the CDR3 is TGTGCCAGCAGTCAACAGGGGGCCTATGGCTACACCTTC.

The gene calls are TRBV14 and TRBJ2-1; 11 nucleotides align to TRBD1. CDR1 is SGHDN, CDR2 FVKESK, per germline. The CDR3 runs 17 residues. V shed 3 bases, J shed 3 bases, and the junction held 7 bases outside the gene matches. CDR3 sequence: CASSHRTGGADYNEQFF. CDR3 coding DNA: TGTGCCAGCAGCCACCGGACAGGGGGCGCGGACTACAATGAGCAGTTCTTC.

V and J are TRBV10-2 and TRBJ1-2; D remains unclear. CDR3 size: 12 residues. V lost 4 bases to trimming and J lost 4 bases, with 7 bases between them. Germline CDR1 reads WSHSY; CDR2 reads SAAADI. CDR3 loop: CASSAGSYGYTF. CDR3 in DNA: TGCGCCAGCAGTGCGGGGAGCTATGGCTACACCTTC.

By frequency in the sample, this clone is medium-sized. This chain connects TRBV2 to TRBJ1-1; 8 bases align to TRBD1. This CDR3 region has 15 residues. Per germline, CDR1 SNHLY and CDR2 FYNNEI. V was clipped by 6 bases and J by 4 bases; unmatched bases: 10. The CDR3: CASSGTGQAFTEAFF. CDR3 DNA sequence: TGTGCCAGCAGCGGAACGGGACAGGCGTTCACTGAAGCTTTCTTT. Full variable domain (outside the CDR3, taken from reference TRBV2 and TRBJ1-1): EPEVTQTPSHQVTQMGQEVILRCVPISNHLYFYWYRQILGQKVEFLVSFYNNEISEKSEIFDDQFSVERPDGSNFTLKIRSTKLEDSAMYFCASSGTGQAFTEAFFGQGTRLTVV.

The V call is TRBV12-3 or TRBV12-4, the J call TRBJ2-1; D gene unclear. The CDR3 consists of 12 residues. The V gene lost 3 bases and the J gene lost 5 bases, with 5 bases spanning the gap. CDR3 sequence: CASSFSDNEQFF. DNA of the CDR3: TGTGCCAGCAGTTTTTCAGACAATGAGCAGTTCTTC.

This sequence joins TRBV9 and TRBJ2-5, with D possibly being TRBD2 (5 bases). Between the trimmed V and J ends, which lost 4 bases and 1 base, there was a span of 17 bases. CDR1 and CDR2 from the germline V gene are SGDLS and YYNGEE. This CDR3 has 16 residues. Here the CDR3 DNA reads TGTGCCAGCAGCCCTTTTACGGGGAGAGCCCAAGAGACCCAGTACTTC. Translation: CASSPFTGRAQETQYF.

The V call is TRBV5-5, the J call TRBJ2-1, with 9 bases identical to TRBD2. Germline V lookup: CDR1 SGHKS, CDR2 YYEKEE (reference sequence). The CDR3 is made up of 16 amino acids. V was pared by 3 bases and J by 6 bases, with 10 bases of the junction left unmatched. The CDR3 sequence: CASSYFGGGAVNEQFF. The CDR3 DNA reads TGTGCCAGCAGCTACTTTGGCGGGGGGGCAGTCAATGAGCAGTTCTTC.

The CDR3 loop reads CASSLPAGGGTDTQYF. CDR3 DNA: TGTGCCAGCAGTTTACCAGCGGGGGGGGGCACAGATACGCAGTATTTT. The J gene is TRBJ2-3, the V gene TRBV28; the match to TRBD2 covers 10 bases. With V trimmed by 2 bases and J by 1 base, 3 bases remained unmatched. Germline values: CDR1 MDHEN, CDR2 SYDVKM. The CDR3 sequence is 16 residues long.

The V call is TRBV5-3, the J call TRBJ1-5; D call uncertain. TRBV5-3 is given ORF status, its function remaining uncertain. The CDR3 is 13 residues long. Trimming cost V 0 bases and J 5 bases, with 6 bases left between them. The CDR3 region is CARSLVQDQPQHF. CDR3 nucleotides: TGTGCCAGAAGCTTGGTTCAGGATCAGCCCCAGCATTTT.

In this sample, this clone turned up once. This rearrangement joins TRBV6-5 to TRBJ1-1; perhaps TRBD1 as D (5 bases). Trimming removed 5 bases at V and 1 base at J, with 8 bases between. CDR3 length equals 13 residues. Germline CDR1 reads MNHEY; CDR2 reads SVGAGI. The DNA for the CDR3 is TGTGCCAGCAGTCTACAGGAGAACACTGAAGCTTTCTTT. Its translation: CASSLQENTEAFF.

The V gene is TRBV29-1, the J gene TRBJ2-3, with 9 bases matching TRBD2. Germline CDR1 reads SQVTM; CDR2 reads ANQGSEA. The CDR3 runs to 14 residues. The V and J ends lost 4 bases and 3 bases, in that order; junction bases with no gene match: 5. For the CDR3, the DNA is TGCAGCGTTGCCGGCGGGGGGGCAACAGATACGCAGTATTTT. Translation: CSVAGGGATDTQYF.

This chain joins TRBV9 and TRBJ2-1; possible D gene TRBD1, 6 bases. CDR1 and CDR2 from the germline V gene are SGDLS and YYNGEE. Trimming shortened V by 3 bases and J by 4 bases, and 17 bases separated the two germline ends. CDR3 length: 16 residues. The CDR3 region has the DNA TGTGCCAGCAGCGCCAATACAGGGCTAGGGTACAATGAGCAGTTCTTC. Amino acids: CASSANTGLGYNEQFF. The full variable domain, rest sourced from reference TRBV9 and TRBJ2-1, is DSGVTQTPKHLITATGQRVTLRCSPRSGDLSVYWYQQSLDQGLQFLIQYYNGEERAKGNILERFSAQQFPDLHSELNLSSLELGDSALYFCASSANTGLGYNEQFFGPGTRLTVL.

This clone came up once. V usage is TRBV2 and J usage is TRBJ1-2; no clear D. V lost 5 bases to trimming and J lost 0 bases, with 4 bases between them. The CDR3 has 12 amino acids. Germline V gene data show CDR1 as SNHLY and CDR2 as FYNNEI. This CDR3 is CASSSSNYGYTF. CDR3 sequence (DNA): TGTGCCAGCAGTTCCTCTAACTATGGCTACACCTTC.

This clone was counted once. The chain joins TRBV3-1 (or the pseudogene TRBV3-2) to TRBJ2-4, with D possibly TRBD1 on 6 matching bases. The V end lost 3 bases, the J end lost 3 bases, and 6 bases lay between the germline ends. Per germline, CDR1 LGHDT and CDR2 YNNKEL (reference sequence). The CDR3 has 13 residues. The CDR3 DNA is TGTGCCAGCAGCCACAGGGGCAAAAACATTCAGTACTTC. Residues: CASSHRGKNIQYF.

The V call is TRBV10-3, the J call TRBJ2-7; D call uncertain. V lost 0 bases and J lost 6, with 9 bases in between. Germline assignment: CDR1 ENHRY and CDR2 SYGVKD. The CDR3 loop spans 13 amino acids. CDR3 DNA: TGTGCCATCAGTGAGTCGCGTACGGGCGAGCAGTACTTC. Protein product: CAISESRTGEQYF.

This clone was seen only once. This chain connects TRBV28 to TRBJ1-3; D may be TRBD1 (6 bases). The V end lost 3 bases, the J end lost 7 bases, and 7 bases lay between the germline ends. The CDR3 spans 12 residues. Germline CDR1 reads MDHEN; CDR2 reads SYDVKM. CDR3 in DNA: TGTGCCAGCAGTTTTCAGGGGAACACCATATATTTT. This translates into CASSFQGNTIYF.

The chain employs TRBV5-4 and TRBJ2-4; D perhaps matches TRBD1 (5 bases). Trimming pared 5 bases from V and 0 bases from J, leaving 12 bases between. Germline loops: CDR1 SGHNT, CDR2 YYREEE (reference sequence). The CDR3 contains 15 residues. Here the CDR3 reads CASSFMTEAKNIQYF. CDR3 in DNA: TGTGCCAGCAGTTTCATGACAGAAGCCAAAAACATTCAGTACTTC. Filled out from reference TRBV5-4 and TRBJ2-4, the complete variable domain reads ETGVTQSPTHLIKTRGQQVTLRCSSQSGHNTVSWYQQALGQGPQFIFQYYREEENGRGNFPPRFSGLQFPNYSSELNVNALELDDSALYLCASSFMTEAKNIQYFGAGTRLSVL.

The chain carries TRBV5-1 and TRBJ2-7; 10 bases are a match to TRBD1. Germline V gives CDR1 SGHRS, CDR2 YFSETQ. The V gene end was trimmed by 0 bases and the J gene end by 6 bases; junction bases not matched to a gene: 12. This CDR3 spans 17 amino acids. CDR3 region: CASSLGPTLTGGSEQYF. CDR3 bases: TGCGCCAGCAGCTTGGGCCCCACTTTGACAGGGGGCAGCGAGCAGTACTTC.